This T cell receptor beta chain was found in a study of blood T cell repertoires in COVID-19. Study summary: The cDNA or gDNA used as material had been derived from T cells, B-cell-depleted T cells, or PBMCs.

In the original processing: Reference gene primer amplification gave nucleated cell count estimates. TCRdb's copy holds only in-frame clones and misses some; the assay was immunoSEQ multiplex PCR. The V and J calls and clone size are taken from that table; D and trimming were inferred from the DNA. The profile covers about 50,000 clones, with about 88% appearing a single time and over 4.5% taken by the ten largest. The CDR3 sequence is 16 residues long. Germline V gene lookup returns CDR1 GTSNPN and CDR2 SVGIG (reference sequence). V lost 3 bases and J lost 0, with 12 bases in between. V gene TRBV30 combines with J gene TRBJ1-6; no definite D call. Sequenced input: peripheral blood. The receptor comes from a middle-aged man with active COVID-19. In DNA, the CDR3 is TGTGCCTGGAGCCCACACGGGAGCTCCTATAATTCACCCCTCCACTTT. Encoded protein: CAWSPHGSSYNSPLHF.